This T cell receptor beta chain is from a study of CD8 T cells in ankylosing spondylitis. Regarding the study as a whole: Seemingly characteristic of ankylosing spondylitis blood was a TCR beta motif consisting of about 8 highly homologous variants.

This CDR3 is built from 13 residues. Trimming left V 3 bases short and J 8 bases short, with 13 bases between. This clonotype showed up just a few times. Its antigen remains unknown. From the 5' RACE reads, TCRdb called clonotypes with MiXCR, one entry per CDR3 protein. Found here are roughly 670,000 distinct CDR3 sequences, around 19% of them singletons; the top ten hold 15% to 20%. The chain recombines TRBV12-3 or TRBV12-4 with TRBJ1-2; D is unresolved. Sequencing was carried out using blood, either unsorted or a sorted T cell fraction (not recorded which). The receptor was derived from a male donor with ankylosing spondylitis. The CDR3 sequence: CASSLFGKGGYTF. The CDR3 DNA follows: TGTGCCAGCAGTTTGTTCGGGAAGGGAGGCTACACCTTC.